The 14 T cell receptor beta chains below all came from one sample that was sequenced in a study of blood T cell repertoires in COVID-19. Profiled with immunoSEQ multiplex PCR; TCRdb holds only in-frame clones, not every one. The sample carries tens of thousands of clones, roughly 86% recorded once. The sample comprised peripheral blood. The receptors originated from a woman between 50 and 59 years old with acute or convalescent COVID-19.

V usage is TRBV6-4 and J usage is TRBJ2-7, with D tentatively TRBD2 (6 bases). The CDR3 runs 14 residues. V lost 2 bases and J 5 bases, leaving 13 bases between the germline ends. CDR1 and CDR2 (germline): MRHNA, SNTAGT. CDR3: CASSDRRESNEQYF. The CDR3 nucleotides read TGTGCCAGCAGTGACCGTCGGGAGTCCAACGAGCAGTACTTC.

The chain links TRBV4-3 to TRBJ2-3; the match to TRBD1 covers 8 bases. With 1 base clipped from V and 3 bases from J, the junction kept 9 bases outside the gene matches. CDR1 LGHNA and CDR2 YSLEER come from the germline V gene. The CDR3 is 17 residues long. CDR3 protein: CASSQGTGRFVTDTQYF. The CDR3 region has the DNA TGCGCCAGCAGCCAAGGGACAGGGAGGTTTGTTACAGATACGCAGTATTTT.

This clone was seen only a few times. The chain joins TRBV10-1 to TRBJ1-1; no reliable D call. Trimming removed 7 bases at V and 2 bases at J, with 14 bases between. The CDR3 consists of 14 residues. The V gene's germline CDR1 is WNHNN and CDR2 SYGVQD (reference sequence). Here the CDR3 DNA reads TGCGCCAGCATCCAAACCACGGGAAACACTGAAGCTTTCTTT. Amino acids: CASIQTTGNTEAFF.

The DNA of the CDR3 is TGTGCCAGCAGTTACTCGAGTGAGGGCTGGACAGATACGCAGTATTTT. As protein: CASSYSSEGWTDTQYF. This chain joins TRBV6-5 and TRBJ2-3; D is perhaps TRBD2 (5 bases). CDR1 MNHEY and CDR2 SVGAGI come from the germline V gene. This CDR3 region has 16 residues. Trimming pared 0 bases from V and 3 bases from J, leaving 13 bases between.

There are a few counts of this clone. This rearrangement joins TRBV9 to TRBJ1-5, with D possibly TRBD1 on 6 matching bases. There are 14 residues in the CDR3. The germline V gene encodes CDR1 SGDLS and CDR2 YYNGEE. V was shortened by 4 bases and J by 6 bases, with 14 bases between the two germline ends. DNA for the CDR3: TGTGCCAGCAGCCGGGAGGGGGAGGGTCAGCCCCAGCATTTT. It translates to CASSREGEGQPQHF.

The CDR3, as DNA: TGTGCCAGCAGTCCACAGGGGGCAGGCTATGGCTACACCTTC. It translates to CASSPQGAGYGYTF. V usage is TRBV27 and J usage is TRBJ1-2; 9 bases map to TRBD1. There are 14 residues in the CDR3. V shed 5 bases, J shed 4 bases, and the junction held 5 bases outside the gene matches. CDR1 and CDR2 from the germline V gene are MNHEY and SMNVEV (reference sequence).

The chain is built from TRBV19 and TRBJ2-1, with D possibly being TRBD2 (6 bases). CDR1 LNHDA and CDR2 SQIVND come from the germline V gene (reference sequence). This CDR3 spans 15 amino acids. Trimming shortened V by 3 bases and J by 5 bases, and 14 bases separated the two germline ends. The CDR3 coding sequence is TGTGCCAGTAGTATTGGGCTAGCGAACCACAATGAGCAGTTCTTC. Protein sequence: CASSIGLANHNEQFF. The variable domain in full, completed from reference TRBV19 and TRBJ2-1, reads DGGITQSPKYLFRKEGQNVTLSCEQNLNHDAMYWYRQDPGQGLRLIYYSQIVNDFQKGDIAEGYSVSREKKESFPLTVTSAQKNPTAFYLCASSIGLANHNEQFFGPGTRLTVL.

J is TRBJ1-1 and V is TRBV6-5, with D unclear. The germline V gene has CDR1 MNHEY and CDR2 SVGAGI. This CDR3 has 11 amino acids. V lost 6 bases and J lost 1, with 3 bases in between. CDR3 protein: CASSRNTEAFF. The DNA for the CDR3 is TGTGCCAGCAGCAGGAACACTGAAGCTTTCTTT.

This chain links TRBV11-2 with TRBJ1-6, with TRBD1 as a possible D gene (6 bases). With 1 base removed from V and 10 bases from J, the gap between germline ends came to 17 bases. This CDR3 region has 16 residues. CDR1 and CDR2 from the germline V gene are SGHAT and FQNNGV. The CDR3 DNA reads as TGTGCCAGCAGCTTAGCAGGGGCCGGCCCTGGATCACCCCTCCACTTT. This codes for CASSLAGAGPGSPLHF. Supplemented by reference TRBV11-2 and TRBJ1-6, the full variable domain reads EAGVAQSPRYKIIEKRQSVAFWCNPISGHATLYWYQQILGQGPKLLIQFQNNGVVDDSQLPKDRFSAERLKGVDSTLKIQPAKLEDSAVYLCASSLAGAGPGSPLHFGNGTRLTVT.

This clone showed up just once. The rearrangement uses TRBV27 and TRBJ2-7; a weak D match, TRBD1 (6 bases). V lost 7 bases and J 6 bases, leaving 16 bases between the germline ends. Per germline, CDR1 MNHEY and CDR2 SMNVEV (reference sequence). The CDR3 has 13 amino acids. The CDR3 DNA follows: TGTGCCAGCACCTGGGGGCTATATGGCGAGCAGTACTTC. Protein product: CASTWGLYGEQYF.

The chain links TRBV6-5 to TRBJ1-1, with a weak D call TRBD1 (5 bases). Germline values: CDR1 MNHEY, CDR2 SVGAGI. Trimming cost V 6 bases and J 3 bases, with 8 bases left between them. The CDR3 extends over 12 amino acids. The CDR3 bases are TGTGCCAGCAGGCCAGGGTACACTGAAGCTTTCTTT. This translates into CASRPGYTEAFF.

As DNA, the CDR3 is TGTGCCAGTATGACAGGTAGCTCTGGAAACACCATATATTTT. Translated, it gives CASMTGSSGNTIYF. The J gene is TRBJ1-3, the V gene TRBV28; TRBD1 might be the D (6 bases). The V gene lost 9 bases and the J gene lost 0 bases, with 12 bases spanning the gap. CDR3 length equals 14 residues. CDR1 and CDR2 (germline): MDHEN, SYDVKM. The variable domain in full, completed from reference TRBV28 and TRBJ1-3, reads DVKVTQSSRYLVKRTGEKVFLECVQDMDHENMFWYRQDPGLGLRLIYFSYDVKMKEKGDIPEGYSVSREKKERFSLILESASTNQTSMYLCASMTGSSGNTIYFGEGSWLTVV.

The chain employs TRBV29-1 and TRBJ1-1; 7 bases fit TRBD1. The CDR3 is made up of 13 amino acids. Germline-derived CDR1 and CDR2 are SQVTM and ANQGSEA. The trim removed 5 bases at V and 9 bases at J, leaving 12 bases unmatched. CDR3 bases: TGCAGCGTTCTCATTGCGTCGGGACAGAAAGCTTTCTTT. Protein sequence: CSVLIASGQKAFF.

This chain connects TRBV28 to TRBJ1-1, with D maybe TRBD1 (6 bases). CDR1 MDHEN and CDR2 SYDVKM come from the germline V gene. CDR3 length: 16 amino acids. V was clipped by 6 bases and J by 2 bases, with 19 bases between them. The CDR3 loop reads CASSQTTGLYNTEAFF. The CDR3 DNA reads TGTGCCAGCAGCCAAACCACAGGGCTTTATAACACTGAAGCTTTCTTT.